This is a list of T cell receptor beta chains from one sample in a study of cytomegalovirus exposure and HLA in healthy donors. Generated by immunoSEQ multiplex PCR, the TCRdb table keeps only in-frame clones and is missing some. The repertoire consists of approximately 170,000 clones, with 85% occurring once and the leading ten covering 1%. The sample comprised PBMCs. The receptors come from a boy aged 2 to 9 in good health and CMV-seronegative. Both conserved end residues are part of each CDR3. Fields, in order: D gene, V gene, J gene, clone size, CDR3 DNA, CDR3 protein. A D gene is named only where the DNA matches it firmly. The listing skips clone size in some rows; elsewhere it reads once, few, many or a size class.

>NA|TRBV5-8|TRBJ1-5|NA
TGTGCCAGCAGCATGGATATCAATCAGCCCCAGCATTTT
CASSMDINQPQHF
>NA|TRBV6-5|TRBJ1-6|NA
TGTGCCAGCAAAAGATTAGAGTCACCCCTCCACTTT
CASKRLESPLHF
>TRBD2|TRBV7-3|TRBJ2-7|NA
TGTGCCAGCAGCTTATTCGGGGGGAGCTCCTACGAGCAGTACTTC
CASSLFGGSSYEQYF
>TRBD2|TRBV12-5|TRBJ2-2|once
TGTGCTAGTGGTTCGGGACTAGCGGGGGGCGCCGGGGAGCTGTTTTTT
CASGSGLAGGAGELFF
>NA|TRBV21-1|TRBJ1-1|NA
TGTGCCAGCAGCAAGGGGTCTAGACAGGGGAGGACTGAAGCTTTCTTT
CASSKGSRQGRTEAFF
>NA|TRBV27|TRBJ2-3|once
TGTGCCAGCAGTTCCTTTATAGCGGAACCCACCCTTTCTACGCAGTATTTT
CASSSFIAEPTLSTQYF
>TRBD2|TRBV9|TRBJ2-2|NA
TGTGCCAGCAGCTTTTCCCGGGCGGGAGGTTCAACCGGGGAGCTGTTTTTT
CASSFSRAGGSTGELFF
>TRBD1|TRBV5-1|TRBJ2-1|NA
TGCGCCAGCAGGTTATCAGGGGGCGAGAATGAGCAGTTCTTC
CASRLSGGENEQFF
>NA|TRBV30|TRBJ2-5|NA
TGTGCCTGGAGTCCCCCGGGCCAAGAGACCCAGTACTTC
CAWSPPGQETQYF
>TRBD1|TRBV19|TRBJ1-1|once
TGTGCCAGTAGGAGACACCGGGACAGGGCCAACACTGAAGCTTTCTTT
CASRRHRDRANTEAFF
>NA|TRBV5-3|TRBJ1-1|NA
TGTGCCAGAAGCTTGTGCGGGACGGCTAACACTGAAGCTTTCTTT
CARSLCGTANTEAFF
>NA|TRBV7-9|TRBJ2-4|NA
TGTGCCAGCAGCTCGGGACTCCCCTTGGACAAAAACATTCAGTACTTC
CASSSGLPLDKNIQYF
>TRBD1|TRBV19|TRBJ1-5|NA
TGTGCCAGTAGGGTCGGGACAGGGGGCGCGAAGGGTCAGCCCCAGCATTTT
CASRVGTGGAKGQPQHF
>TRBD1|TRBV6-1|TRBJ1-5|once
TGTGCCAGCAGTCATACAGGGGCCACTCAGCCCCAGCATTTT
CASSHTGATQPQHF
>TRBD1|TRBV6-1|TRBJ1-6|NA
TGTGCCAGCAGTGACCGGACAGGCTCCCATAATTCACCCCTCCACTTT
CASSDRTGSHNSPLHF
>NA|TRBV28|TRBJ1-6|NA
TGTGCCAGCAGTCAGTCCGGGGGAGACTCACCCCTCCACTTT
CASSQSGGDSPLHF
>NA|TRBV6-1|TRBJ1-3|NA
TGTGCCAGCAGTGAATTTGGGGGACACTCTGGAAACACCATATATTTT
CASSEFGGHSGNTIYF
>NA|TRBV18|TRBJ2-3|NA
TGTGCCAGCTCACCGGTCGGGGATGTCACAGATACGCAGTATTTT
CASSPVGDVTDTQYF
>NA|TRBV2|TRBJ2-3|NA
TGTGCCAGCAGTGAATTGGCAGGGGATGCAGATACGCAGTATTTT
CASSELAGDADTQYF
>NA|TRBV28|TRBJ1-4|NA
TGTGCCAGCAGTTTAGGCAAGGAGAAAAAACTGTTTTTT
CASSLGKEKKLFF
>TRBD2|TRBV27|TRBJ2-3|NA
TGTGCCAGCAGTTTAGGCGGGGGGGTCCGCGATACGCAGTATTTT
CASSLGGGVRDTQYF
>NA|TRBV4-2|TRBJ1-6|once
TGTGCCAGCGCAAACAGGGAAAGATCCTATAATTCACCCCTCCACTTT
CASANRERSYNSPLHF
>TRBD1|TRBV28|TRBJ2-1|NA
TGTGCCAGCAGTTTTGTAGACAGGGGACTCTACAACGAGCAGTTCTTC
CASSFVDRGLYNEQFF
>NA|TRBV7-8|TRBJ1-6|NA
TGTGCCAGCAGCTTAAGGGGTAGCTCCTATAATTCACCCCTCCACTTT
CASSLRGSSYNSPLHF
>NA|TRBV6-6|TRBJ2-3|NA
TGTGCCAGCAGTTACTCGAGCGGGAGCACAGATACGCAGTATTTT
CASSYSSGSTDTQYF
>TRBD1|TRBV5-4|TRBJ1-1|NA
TGTGCCAGCAGCGTTACAGGGGCCACTGAAGCTTTCTTT
CASSVTGATEAFF
>NA|TRBV19|TRBJ2-3|NA
TGTGCCAGTAGTATAGGGCAGGGGACGCAGTATTTT
CASSIGQGTQYF
>TRBD2|TRBV19|TRBJ2-1|once
TGTGCCAGTAGTATCCATAGCGGGAGGGCCGGGCAGTTCTTC
CASSIHSGRAGQFF
>NA|TRBV13|TRBJ2-1|NA
TGTGCCAGCAGCCTATTCCTGGGACTGAATGAGCAGTTCTTC
CASSLFLGLNEQFF
>NA|TRBV7-9|TRBJ1-4|NA
TGTGCCAGCAGCCCTCGGGTGCAGGGAACCCTTGGGAAGGAAAAACTGTTTTTT
CASSPRVQGTLGKEKLFF
>TRBD2|TRBV5-1|TRBJ2-1|NA
TGCGCCAGCAGCCGTAGCGGGAGCGCCTACAATGAGCAGTTCTTC
CASSRSGSAYNEQFF
>NA|TRBV28|TRBJ1-3|NA
TGTGCCAGCAGTTACATAGAGAGGAACACCATATATTTT
CASSYIERNTIYF
>TRBD1|TRBV6-1|TRBJ2-7|NA
TGTGCCATAAGAGACCGGGACAGGGGGAGGATCGAGCAGTACTTC
CAIRDRDRGRIEQYF
>TRBD2|TRBV19|TRBJ2-2|NA
TGTGCCAGTAGTATAGATGGGGGCGGGAGGGCCACCGGGGAGCTGTTTTTT
CASSIDGGGRATGELFF
>NA|TRBV2|TRBJ2-1|NA
TGTGCCAGCAACATCAAAGAGTGGAGGGATGAGCAGTTCTTC
CASNIKEWRDEQFF
>NA|TRBV2|TRBJ2-3|NA
TGTGCCAGCAGTGAATTTGTAACTTTAGATACGCAGTATTTT
CASSEFVTLDTQYF
>NA|TRBV5-1|TRBJ1-1|NA
TGCGCCAGCAGCCTTCAGGCAGGTCACATGAACACTGAAGCTTTCTTT
CASSLQAGHMNTEAFF
>NA|TRBV7-9|TRBJ2-3|NA
TGTGCCAGCAGCTTAGGAAGCCCGGCGGGTGCTAGCACAGATACGCAGTATTTT
CASSLGSPAGASTDTQYF
>TRBD1|TRBV7-9|TRBJ1-2|NA
TGTGCCAGCAGCTACGGACAGGGCTATGGCTACACCTTC
CASSYGQGYGYTF
>NA|TRBV9|TRBJ1-1|NA
TGTGCCAGCAGCGTAGCTTTGGCAGACACTGAAGCTTTCTTT
CASSVALADTEAFF
>NA|TRBV2|TRBJ1-4|NA
TGTGCCAGCAGTGATTCGCAGGGAATGGATGAAAAACTGTTTTTT
CASSDSQGMDEKLFF
>NA|TRBV27|TRBJ2-1|NA
TGTGCCAGCAGTTTCGGGGCAGGGGTCGGTGAGCAGTTCTTC
CASSFGAGVGEQFF
>NA|TRBV9|TRBJ2-1|NA
TGTGCCAGCAGTGGAGGGGTTGCTGAGCAGTTCTTC
CASSGGVAEQFF
>TRBD2|TRBV28|TRBJ2-3|once
TGTGCCAGCAGTTTCGCTAGCGGGAACACAGATACGCAGTATTTT
CASSFASGNTDTQYF
>NA|TRBV4-1|TRBJ2-1|once
TGCGCCAGCAGCCAAGGCGCGGTGTACAATGAGCAGTTCTTC
CASSQGAVYNEQFF
>NA|TRBV5-1|TRBJ1-6|NA
TGCGCCAGCAGCTTCCGCAGGGCACGCTCACCCCTCCACTTT
CASSFRRARSPLHF
>NA|TRBV15|TRBJ1-5|NA
TGTGCCACCAGCAGACAGATTGACAGCTATCAGCCCCAGCATTTT
CATSRQIDSYQPQHF
>TRBD2|TRBV28|TRBJ2-1|NA
TGTGCCAGCAGTTTCCAGGGACTAGCCTATGAGCAGTTCTTC
CASSFQGLAYEQFF
>NA|TRBV7-9|TRBJ1-2|NA
TGTGCCAGCAGCTTAGGACAGTCTCACTATGGCTACACCTTC
CASSLGQSHYGYTF
>TRBD1|TRBV11-1|TRBJ2-3|NA
TGTGCCAGCAGCTTAGGACAGGGAGAGTCAGATACGCAGTATTTT
CASSLGQGESDTQYF
>TRBD2|TRBV27|TRBJ2-7|NA
TGTGCCAGCAGTAGCGGGAGTATCCGCTACGAGCAGTACTTC
CASSSGSIRYEQYF
>NA|TRBV19|TRBJ2-7|once
TGTGCCAGTAGTATTGGCCAGGGCTCCTACGAGCAGTACTTC
CASSIGQGSYEQYF
>TRBD2|TRBV2|TRBJ2-7|NA
TGTGCCAGCAGTCTTATAGCGGGGATTTTCGCCGAGCAGTACTTC
CASSLIAGIFAEQYF
>NA|TRBV4-1|TRBJ2-3|NA
TGCGCCAGCAGCCAAGATTGTACGAACAGGCCCTGTACAGATACGCAGTATTTT
CASSQDCTNRPCTDTQYF